The 21 T cell receptor beta chains in this list originate from one sample, sequenced in a study of blood T cells in healthy people across ages. Primed by a sample-barcoded 5' primer and a J-beta primer mix, a second PCR proceeded for about 6 to 11 cycles. One entry per CDR3 protein results from TCRdb running MiXCR on the 5' RACE reads. The table lists fewer than 2 million distinct CDR3 sequences, around 40% of them singletons. Sequencing input: blood. The origin of the receptors is a human donor in good health.

There are a few counts of this clonotype. V is TRBV7-8 and J is TRBJ2-5; D unclear. The CDR3 is made up of 16 amino acids. The V gene's germline CDR1 is SGHVS and CDR2 FQNEAQ. The V and J ends lost 2 bases and 3 bases respectively, with 16 bases between them. The CDR3 sequence: CASSLPRLVWKETQYF. The CDR3 DNA reads TGTGCCAGCAGCTTACCACGACTGGTATGGAAAGAGACCCAGTACTTC.

This chain joins TRBV6-5 and TRBJ1-5; a weak D match, TRBD1 (5 bases). V shed 2 bases and J shed 1 base, with 9 bases lying between them. The germline CDR1 and CDR2 sequences are MNHEY and SVGAGI. The CDR3 runs to 15 residues. The CDR3 coding sequence is TGTGCCAGCAGTTACGACGGGGGAAGCAATCAGCCCCAGCATTTT. This codes for CASSYDGGSNQPQHF.

The sample holds a few counts of this clonotype. This chain joins TRBV29-1 and TRBJ2-7; 10 bases agree with TRBD2. The J call could be wrong; TRBJ2-5 is a better fit for the DNA end. The CDR3 length is 13 residues. The germline CDR1 and CDR2 sequences are SQVTM and ANQGSEA. CDR3 in amino acids: CSVKGLATETQYF. DNA for the CDR3: TGCAGCGTCAAGGGACTAGCGACAGAGACCCAGTACTTC.

This clonotype was picked up a small number of times. The chain couples TRBV11-2 to TRBJ2-7; TRBD1 aligns across 9 bases. The CDR3 contains 17 residues. CDR1 is SGHAT, CDR2 FQNNGV, per germline. The trim removed 6 bases at V and 3 bases at J, leaving 15 bases unmatched. The CDR3 loop is CASSFMAGTGINYEQYF. For the CDR3, the DNA is TGTGCCAGCAGTTTTATGGCCGGGACAGGGATAAACTACGAGCAGTACTTC. Full variable domain (remainder filled in from reference TRBV11-2 and TRBJ2-7): EAGVAQSPRYKIIEKRQSVAFWCNPISGHATLYWYQQILGQGPKLLIQFQNNGVVDDSQLPKDRFSAERLKGVDSTLKIQPAKLEDSAVYLCASSFMAGTGINYEQYFGPGTRLTVT.

This chain uses TRBV14 with TRBJ2-3; D perhaps matches TRBD2 (6 bases). The CDR3 loop spans 15 amino acids. V was clipped by 1 base and J by 1 base, with 9 bases between them. Per the germline V gene, CDR1 is SGHDN and CDR2 is FVKESK. This chain's CDR3 is CASSQATGGTDTQYF. The CDR3, as DNA: TGTGCCAGCAGCCAAGCGACGGGGGGCACAGATACGCAGTATTTT. Drawing the rest from reference TRBV14 and TRBJ2-3, the complete variable domain is EAGVTQFPSHSVIEKGQTVTLRCDPISGHDNLYWYRRVMGKEIKFLLHFVKESKQDESGMPNNRFLAERTGGTYSTLKVQPAELEDSGVYFCASSQATGGTDTQYFGPGTRLTVL.

Points on this clonotype: One end of the junction varies from germline; a read error may be responsible. The chain couples TRBV6-6 to TRBJ1-2; 10 nucleotides match TRBD1. This CDR3 has 12 residues. Per the germline V gene, CDR1 is MNHNY and CDR2 is SVGAGI (reference sequence). CDR3 nucleotide sequence: TGTGCCAGCAGGGGACAGGGGTCTGGCCACACCTTC. As protein: CASRGQGSGHTF.

In its sample, this clonotype was seen once. The V call is TRBV7-2, the J call TRBJ2-1, with TRBD2 matching 12 bases. Trimming cost V 5 bases and J 8 bases; bases outside gene matches: 10. The CDR3 runs 16 residues. Germline values: CDR1 SGHTA, CDR2 FQGNSA. The DNA for the CDR3 is TGTGCCAGCAGCGCGCGGACTAGCGGGGCGGGAGATGAGCAGTTCTTC. It is translated as CASSARTSGAGDEQFF. The variable domain in full, completed from reference TRBV7-2 and TRBJ2-1, reads GAGVSQSPSNKVTEKGKDVELRCDPISGHTALYWYRQSLGQGLEFLIYFQGNSAPDKSGLPSDRFSAERTGGSVSTLTIQRTQQEDSAVYLCASSARTSGAGDEQFFGPGTRLTVL.

The gene calls are TRBV24-1 and TRBJ2-5, with D perhaps given as TRBD1 or TRBD2 (5 bases each). The germline gives CDR1 KGHDR, CDR2 SFDVKD. V was pared by 3 bases and J by 0 bases, with 10 bases between. This CDR3 is built from 15 residues. The CDR3 is CATSDGTAYQETQYF. CDR3 coding DNA: TGTGCCACCAGTGATGGGACGGCGTACCAAGAGACCCAGTACTTC.

In its sample, this clonotype was seen many times. V and J are TRBV7-2 and TRBJ1-2; D unresolved. The length of the CDR3 is 13 residues. Germline CDR1 is SGHTA and CDR2 is FQGNSA. The germline V and J ends were trimmed by 0 bases and 4 bases, with 6 bases remaining between them. The CDR3 loop reads CASSLAVSYGYTF. The CDR3 DNA is TGTGCCAGCAGCTTAGCAGTCAGCTATGGCTACACCTTC.

This clonotype was counted a few times. The rearrangement joins TRBV6-5 to TRBJ2-7; D might be TRBD1 (6 bases). The CDR3 consists of 12 residues. In germline, CDR1 is MNHEY, CDR2 SVGAGI. The V and J ends lost 8 bases and 6 bases respectively, with 14 bases between them. CDR3 sequence (DNA): TGTGCCAGCCGAACAGGGTTAGGCGAGCAGTACTTC. This sequence encodes CASRTGLGEQYF.

In its sample, this clonotype was seen a few times. The chain is built from TRBV5-6 and TRBJ2-5; D gene unclear. The V end lost 1 base, the J end lost 6 bases, and 7 bases lay between the germline ends. CDR1 and CDR2 from the germline V gene are SGHDT and YYEEEE. This CDR3 is 12 amino acids long. CDR3 bases: TGTGCCAGCAGCTTGAGGAGAAAGACCCAGTACTTC. This sequence encodes CASSLRRKTQYF.

The genes are TRBV9 and TRBJ1-4, with 7 bases fitting TRBD1. The V gene's germline CDR1 is SGDLS and CDR2 YYNGEE. With 6 bases clipped from V and 2 bases from J, the junction kept 4 bases outside the gene matches. The CDR3 covers 14 residues. As DNA, the CDR3 is TGTGCCAGCAAAGGGGGCTGGACTAATGAAAAACTGTTTTTT. It translates to CASKGGWTNEKLFF. The variable domain in full, with the rest retrieved from reference TRBV9 and TRBJ1-4, is DSGVTQTPKHLITATGQRVTLRCSPRSGDLSVYWYQQSLDQGLQFLIQYYNGEERAKGNILERFSAQQFPDLHSELNLSSLELGDSALYFCASKGGWTNEKLFFGSGTQLSVL.

This clonotype has at least ten counts. V is TRBV29-1 and J is TRBJ2-7; 7 positions agree with TRBD2. Germline values: CDR1 SQVTM, CDR2 ANQGSEA. This CDR3 region has 13 residues. V lost 7 bases and J lost 4; bases outside the gene matches: 10. The CDR3 sequence: CSGGGPDRYEQYF. The CDR3 nucleotides read TGCAGCGGGGGGGGTCCTGACAGATACGAGCAGTACTTC.

V is TRBV7-2 and J is TRBJ2-7, with a possible D match to TRBD1 (6 bases). V was cut by 5 bases and J by 2 bases, with 10 bases left in between. This CDR3 comprises 13 residues. CDR1 and CDR2 from the germline V gene are SGHTA and FQGNSA. The CDR3, as DNA: TGTGCCAGCAGCACCTGGACAGCCTACGAGCAGTACTTC. Encoded protein: CASSTWTAYEQYF.

This chain links TRBV28 with TRBJ2-7, with TRBD2 as a possible D gene (5 bases). Judging by the DNA end, TRBJ2-1 fits better; the J call may be wrong. Germline CDR1 MDHEN, CDR2 SYDVKM. This CDR3 is 15 amino acids long. In nucleotides, the CDR3 is TGTGCCAGCAGTTTCAATGAGGGTCCCTACAATGAGCAGTTCTTC. Protein product: CASSFNEGPYNEQFF.

Concerning this clonotype itself: A much more abundant neighbour one base away suggests this may be a read error. V usage is TRBV7-2 and J usage is TRBJ2-7; TRBD2 is a possible D gene (6 bases). Trimming pared 4 bases from V and 7 bases from J, leaving 14 bases between. The CDR3 runs 13 residues. Germline values: CDR1 SGHTA, CDR2 FQGNSA. This CDR3 reads CASSSLGLTEQYF. In DNA, the CDR3 is TGTGCCAGCAGCTCTCTGGGACTGACTGAGCAGTACTTC.

In DNA, the CDR3 is TGTGCCAGGAGCGGGGGGGCAGCGGATACGCAGTATTTT. It specifies CARSGGAADTQYF. The V call is TRBV7-9, the J call TRBJ2-3, with TRBD2 matching over 10 bases. Germline values: CDR1 SEHNR, CDR2 FQNEAQ (reference sequence). V lost 9 bases and J lost 6; bases outside the gene matches: 6. The CDR3 spans 13 residues.

The chain has TRBV6-5 and TRBJ2-6; TRBD1 agrees at 10 bases. Trimming at V came to 4 bases and at J to 0 bases, leaving 6 bases not matched to a gene. The germline V gene encodes CDR1 MNHEY and CDR2 SVGAGI. The CDR3 has 18 amino acids. CDR3 loop: CASSSGTGDFSGANVLTF. Here the CDR3 DNA reads TGTGCCAGCAGTTCCGGGACAGGGGACTTCTCTGGGGCCAACGTCCTGACTTTC.

The chain employs TRBV5-4 and TRBJ2-5; TRBD1 or TRBD2 may be the D gene (5 bases each). Germline V gene data show CDR1 as SGHNT and CDR2 as YYREEE (reference sequence). Trimming removed 3 bases at V and 5 bases at J, with 14 bases between. There are 14 residues in the CDR3. CDR3 sequence: CASSSGRRVETQYF. For the CDR3, the DNA is TGTGCCAGCAGCTCGGGACGCAGGGTCGAGACCCAGTACTTC.

The chain combines TRBV20-1 with TRBJ2-2; D call uncertain. The CDR3 contains 12 residues. Trimming pared 2 bases from V and 6 bases from J, leaving 7 bases between. Germline CDR1 is DFQATT and CDR2 is SNEGSKA (reference sequence). The CDR3, as DNA: TGCAGTGCTAGAATGCGAGCCGGGGAGCTGTTTTTT. It specifies CSARMRAGELFF.

This clonotype was seen more than once but under ten times. CDR3 nucleotides: TGTGCCAGCAGCTTGTCCGGGACAGGGGTCGAGCAGTACTTC. Translation: CASSLSGTGVEQYF. The chain couples TRBV7-9 to TRBJ2-4; 10 bases are shared with TRBD1. Matching the DNA end better, TRBJ2-7 makes the J call doubtful. CDR3 length: 14 residues. The V gene's germline CDR1 is SEHNR and CDR2 FQNEAQ (reference sequence).